These T cell receptor beta chains were read from a single sample in a study of shared clonotypes between healthy human individuals. Sequencing was performed with immunoSEQ multiplex PCR; in TCRdb, only in-frame clones are kept and a portion is missing. The sample has about 110,000 clones, about 72% seen once; the top ten hold approximately 24%. Sequenced sample: memory CD8+ T cells sorted from blood. Receptor source: a woman in her 30s in good health. CDR3s include the opening cysteine and the closing phenylalanine or tryptophan. A D gene is named only where the DNA matches it firmly. Only some rows state a clone size, as once, few, many or a class for expanded clones.

v_gene,d_gene,j_gene,abundance,CDR3aa,CDR3nt
TRBV29-1,TRBD1,TRBJ1-2,few,CSVNGQGIGYTF,TGCAGCGTCAACGGACAGGGAATCGGCTACACCTTC
TRBV6-6,.,TRBJ2-5,.,CASGPSRETQYF,TGTGCCAGCGGGCCCTCGCGAGAGACCCAGTACTTC
TRBV10-3,TRBD2,TRBJ2-1,.,CASGTSEEQFF,TGTGCCAGTGGGACTAGCGAAGAGCAGTTCTTC
TRBV10-3,.,TRBJ2-5,.,CAISTGRGETQYF,TGTGCCATCAGCACAGGGAGGGGAGAGACCCAGTACTTC
TRBV4-1,.,TRBJ1-1,once,CASSQEVAVMNTEAFF,TGCGCCAGCAGCCAAGAAGTTGCGGTAATGAACACTGAAGCTTTCTTT
TRBV25-1,TRBD2,TRBJ2-5,.,CASSELAGETQYF,TGTGCCAGCAGTGAACTAGCGGGAGAGACCCAGTACTTC
TRBV6-4,TRBD2,TRBJ2-1,few,CASSTGTSGEQFF,TGTGCCAGCAGCACCGGGACTAGTGGGGAGCAGTTCTTC
TRBV7-9,.,TRBJ1-5,.,CASSAVEGGNQPQHF,TGTGCCAGCAGCGCCGTAGAGGGAGGCAATCAGCCCCAGCATTTT
TRBV7-2,TRBD2,TRBJ2-3,.,CASSPGTSDTDTQYF,TGTGCCAGCAGCCCCGGGACTAGCGACACAGATACGCAGTATTTT
TRBV20-1,.,TRBJ2-7,.,CSATPEVKQYF,TGCAGTGCAACTCCCGAGGTAAAGCAGTACTTC
TRBV2,TRBD2,TRBJ2-2,.,CASSGWGGGRVTGELFF,TGTGCCAGCAGTGGTTGGGGTGGCGGGAGAGTCACCGGGGAGCTGTTTTTT
TRBV4-1,.,TRBJ2-1,few,CASSQDRDFYNEQFF,TGCGCCAGCAGCCAAGATCGGGACTTCTACAATGAGCAGTTCTTC
TRBV27,.,TRBJ2-3,.,CASSHLPPQERTDTQYF,TGTGCCAGCAGTCACCTACCCCCACAGGAACGCACAGATACGCAGTATTTT
TRBV5-6,TRBD1,TRBJ1-2,.,CASSTGGYYGYTF,TGTGCCAGCAGCACAGGGGGCTACTATGGCTACACCTTC
TRBV9,.,TRBJ2-2,.,CASSGELARNTGELFF,TGTGCCAGCAGCGGGGAGCTAGCCCGAAACACCGGGGAGCTGTTTTTT
TRBV4-1,TRBD2,TRBJ2-7,.,CASSQALAGSYEQYF,TGCGCCAGCAGCCAAGCCCTAGCGGGCTCCTACGAGCAGTACTTC
TRBV2,TRBD2,TRBJ2-3,once,CASDPGLAGGTTDTQYF,TGTGCCAGCGATCCGGGACTAGCGGGAGGGACCACAGATACGCAGTATTTT
TRBV28,.,TRBJ2-7,.,CASTTQGWAYEQYF,TGTGCCAGCACCACACAGGGTTGGGCCTACGAGCAGTACTTC
TRBV19,TRBD1,TRBJ2-7,.,CASSYSTGAYEQYF,TGTGCCAGTAGCTATTCGACAGGGGCCTACGAGCAGTACTTC
TRBV11-1,.,TRBJ2-7,.,CASTIAGRGSYEQYF,TGTGCCAGCACCATAGCGGGCAGGGGATCCTACGAGCAGTACTTC
TRBV19,TRBD1,TRBJ1-5,few,CASSRTGDQPQHF,TGTGCCAGTAGTAGAACAGGGGACCAGCCCCAGCATTTT
TRBV5-6,.,TRBJ1-1,many,CASSLGGNTEAFF,TGTGCCAGCAGCTTGGGGGGGAACACTGAAGCTTTCTTT
TRBV7-2,.,TRBJ2-7,.,CASSIGTLSNYEQYF,TGTGCCAGCAGCATAGGGACACTATCAAACTACGAGCAGTACTTC
TRBV2,.,TRBJ1-5,few,CASSGTDPYQPQHF,TGTGCCAGCAGTGGGACAGACCCCTATCAGCCCCAGCATTTT
TRBV5-1,.,TRBJ2-7,once,CASSVEPGRGYEQYF,TGCGCCAGCAGCGTGGAACCCGGCAGGGGCTACGAGCAGTACTTC
TRBV10-3,.,TRBJ1-3,few,CAISARSYRAAIYF,TGTGCCATCAGCGCCAGGAGTTATAGGGCCGCCATATATTTT
TRBV28,.,TRBJ1-1,.,CASSLFQGNTEAFF,TGTGCCAGCAGTTTATTTCAGGGGAACACTGAAGCTTTCTTT
TRBV11-2,.,TRBJ2-1,.,CASSSHYNEQFF,TGTGCCAGCAGCTCCCACTACAATGAGCAGTTCTTC
TRBV4-1,.,TRBJ1-1,once,CASSNSWGTEAFF,TGCGCCAGCAGTAATTCGTGGGGGACTGAAGCTTTCTTT
TRBV15,.,TRBJ1-1,few,CATSRVRTREAFF,TGTGCCACCAGCAGAGTTCGGACTAGAGAAGCTTTCTTT
TRBV11-2,.,TRBJ2-5,.,CASSTPGEAQYF,TGTGCCAGCAGCACCCCGGGGGAGGCCCAGTACTTC
TRBV6-4,TRBD1,TRBJ1-5,many,CASRTGGEGNQPQHF,TGTGCCAGCAGGACAGGGGGAGAGGGCAATCAGCCCCAGCATTTT
TRBV6-6,TRBD1,TRBJ2-1,once,CASISDRDRDTNEQFF,TGTGCCAGCATCTCAGACCGGGACAGGGATACCAATGAGCAGTTCTTC
TRBV19,.,TRBJ1-1,.,CASSISQNTEAFF,TGTGCCAGTAGTATCAGCCAAAACACTGAAGCTTTCTTT
TRBV25-1,.,TRBJ2-3,few,CASREGRTTDTQYF,TGTGCCAGCAGGGAGGGACGGACCACAGATACGCAGTATTTT
TRBV28,TRBD1,TRBJ2-7,many,CASRNRTGPHEQYF,TGTGCCAGCAGGAATAGGACAGGGCCCCACGAGCAGTACTTC
TRBV29-1,TRBD2,TRBJ2-2,.,CSVWTSSGELFF,TGCAGCGTCTGGACTAGCTCCGGGGAGCTGTTTTTT